Each of the 8 T cell receptor beta chains below was sequenced from the same sample in a study of siplizumab effects on memory and regulatory T cells. The protocol was immunoSEQ multiplex PCR, while the TCRdb copy is restricted to in-frame clones and leaves out a portion. The sample lists some 100,000 clones, 91% occurring once. The sequencing sample was made of CD4+ T cells sorted from blood. These receptors were taken from a human donor in good health.

The chain carries TRBV6-1 and TRBJ2-3; possibly TRBD2 for D (5 bases). CDR1 and CDR2 (germline): MNHNS, SASEGT. V lost 2 bases, J lost 7 bases, and 13 bases lay in between. The CDR3 extends over 14 amino acids. The CDR3, as DNA: TGTGCCAGCAGTGAAAGCATCGGGGTTAATACGCAGTATTTT. This encodes CASSESIGVNTQYF.

The chain employs TRBV10-3 and TRBJ1-3; TRBD1 might be the D (5 bases). This CDR3 contains 12 residues. V lost 4 bases to trimming and J lost 5 bases, with 6 bases between them. CDR1 is ENHRY, CDR2 SYGVKD, per germline. CDR3 DNA: TGTGCCATCAGTGGGACAAGAAACACCATATATTTT. This gives the protein CAISGTRNTIYF.

This sequence joins TRBV11-2 and TRBJ2-5; 9 bases are shared with TRBD2. Trimming cost V 1 base and J 2 bases; bases outside gene matches: 5. The CDR3 runs 16 residues. Germline CDR1 and CDR2: SGHAT and FQNNGV. The CDR3 protein is CASSLVSSGAQETQYF. The CDR3 coding sequence is TGTGCCAGCAGCTTAGTTTCTAGCGGGGCTCAAGAGACCCAGTACTTC.

The CDR3 here is CASSYEGGNGYTF. The CDR3 coding sequence is TGTGCCAGCAGTTACGAGGGGGGTAATGGCTACACCTTC. The rearrangement joins TRBV6-6 to TRBJ1-2; TRBD1 is a possible D gene (6 bases). The CDR3 totals 13 residues. Germline CDR1 MNHNY, CDR2 SVGAGI (reference sequence). V was shortened by 2 bases and J by 6 bases, with 10 bases between the two germline ends.

This clone was seen once. The chain employs TRBV19 and TRBJ1-5, with D possibly TRBD1 on 6 matching bases. The V end lost 10 bases, the J end lost 7 bases, and 17 bases lay between the germline ends. The CDR3 runs 13 residues. Looked up from germline, CDR1 is LNHDA and CDR2 is SQIVND (reference sequence). CDR3 region: CATSGSGVQPQHF. The CDR3 DNA follows: TGTGCCACCTCGGGGTCAGGGGTCCAGCCCCAGCATTTT.

The V gene is TRBV10-3, the J gene TRBJ2-4, with TRBD1 identical over 11 bases. V was clipped by 6 bases and J by 8 bases; unmatched bases: 6. The CDR3 length is 14 residues. Germline values: CDR1 ENHRY, CDR2 SYGVKD. CDR3 in DNA: TGTGCCATCAGAGAGGGACAGGGGGGAGACATTCAGTACTTC. Protein sequence: CAIREGQGGDIQYF.

The chain is built from TRBV7-3 and TRBJ1-5; 9 positions agree with TRBD1. V trimming: 5 bases; J trimming: 0 bases; junction bases outside the gene matches: 8. The CDR3 totals 17 residues. Germline V lookup: CDR1 SGHTA, CDR2 FQGTGA. Here the CDR3 reads CASSAGQGGDSNQPQHF. DNA of the CDR3: TGTGCCAGCAGCGCGGGACAGGGCGGTGATAGCAATCAGCCCCAGCATTTT. The whole variable domain, remainder taken from reference TRBV7-3 and TRBJ1-5, is GAGVSQTPSNKVTEKGKYVELRCDPISGHTALYWYRQSLGQGPEFLIYFQGTGAADDSGLPNDRFFAVRPEGSVSTLKIQRTERGDSAVYLCASSAGQGGDSNQPQHFGDGTRLSIL.

This clone was recorded a few times. V is TRBV7-9 and J is TRBJ1-5; D gene unclear. The CDR3 totals 14 residues. Germline assignment: CDR1 SEHNR and CDR2 FQNEAQ (reference sequence). Trimming shortened V by 1 base and J by 2 bases, and 6 bases separated the two germline ends. CDR3 DNA: TGTGCCAGCAGCTTAGAGGGTGGCAATCAGCCCCAGCATTTT. It yields the protein CASSLEGGNQPQHF.